The 30 T cell receptor beta chains presented below share a single source sample, sequenced in a study of siplizumab effects on memory and regulatory T cells. Sequencing used immunoSEQ multiplex PCR; TCRdb keeps in-frame clones, though not all of them. The table shows 95,000 to 130,000 clones, with approximately 94% occurring only once. Sequencing used non-Treg CD4+ T cells sorted from blood. Receptor source: a human donor in good health.

This chain's CDR3 is CASSLDSVGLNTGELFF. As DNA, the CDR3 is TGCGCCAGCAGCTTGGATAGTGTGGGACTGAACACCGGGGAGCTGTTTTTT. V is TRBV5-1 and J is TRBJ2-2; D is perhaps TRBD2 (6 bases). The length of the CDR3 is 17 residues. Germline V CDR1 and CDR2: SGHRS, YFSETQ. V lost 0 bases, J lost 1 base, and 13 bases lay in between.

V and J are TRBV5-1 and TRBJ2-6; 8 nucleotides align to TRBD1. V was pared by 4 bases and J by 4 bases, with 4 bases of the junction left unmatched. This CDR3 has 15 amino acids. Per the germline V gene, CDR1 is SGHRS and CDR2 is YFSETQ. For the CDR3, the DNA is TGCGCCAGCAGCGCGACAGGGGACGGGGCCAACGTCCTGACTTTC. It yields the protein CASSATGDGANVLTF.

This chain connects TRBV30 to TRBJ2-2; D ambiguous. This CDR3 is 13 amino acids long. Trimming took off 3 bases at V and 5 bases at J, with 10 bases between the two ends. Germline CDR1 and CDR2: GTSNPN and SVGIG (reference sequence). CDR3 DNA: TGTGCCTGGAGCCCCGATCGGACCGGGGAGCTGTTTTTT. Its protein is CAWSPDRTGELFF.

The V gene is TRBV27, the J gene TRBJ2-5, with 13 bases fitting TRBD2. The DNA end is more similar to TRBJ2-7, so the J call may be wrong. The CDR3 runs 17 residues. Germline CDR1 reads MNHEY; CDR2 reads SMNVEV (reference sequence). The DNA of the CDR3 is TGTGCCAGCAGTTTACGTATGACTAGCGGGAGGTCCTACGAGCAGTACTTC. As protein: CASSLRMTSGRSYEQYF.

The rearrangement joins TRBV7-2 to TRBJ1-5; D gene ambiguous. V dropped 5 bases and J dropped 5 bases, with 16 bases sitting between them. Germline V gene sequence: CDR1 SGHTA, CDR2 FQGNSA. The CDR3 runs to 15 residues. The CDR3 coding sequence is TGTGCCAGCAGCCTAATTGGGATACTTCATCAGCCCCAGCATTTT. Its translation: CASSLIGILHQPQHF.

V and J are TRBV2 and TRBJ2-2, with 8 bases that match TRBD2. Germline lookup yields CDR1 SNHLY and CDR2 FYNNEI. J lost 7 bases, V lost 6 bases, and 10 bases had no gene match. This CDR3 is 15 amino acids long. CDR3 nucleotide sequence: TGTGCCAGCAGCAAACGGGAGGGTTTGAGCGGGGAGCTGTTTTTT. Residues: CASSKREGLSGELFF.

V is TRBV7-9 and J is TRBJ2-5, with TRBD2 matching over 7 bases. This CDR3 has 15 amino acids. V dropped 0 bases and J dropped 5; count of bases not matched to a gene: 6. In germline, CDR1 is SEHNR, CDR2 FQNEAQ (reference sequence). The CDR3 loop is CASSLAGGLVETQYF. CDR3 DNA: TGTGCCAGCAGCTTAGCCGGGGGGTTGGTTGAGACCCAGTACTTC.

The V and J genes are TRBV4-1 and TRBJ2-6; TRBD1 aligns across 7 bases. From germline, CDR1 is MGHRA and CDR2 YSYEKL. The CDR3 length is 17 residues. Losses at the gene ends were 1 base for V and 4 bases for J; bases not matched to a gene: 7. In DNA form, the CDR3 reads TGCGCCAGCAGCCAAGGAAAGGGGGCTTCCGGGGCCAACGTCCTGACTTTC. Its protein is CASSQGKGASGANVLTF.

CDR3 protein: CASSLARAPYTEAFF. The CDR3 bases are TGTGCCAGCTCACTCGCCAGGGCCCCCTACACTGAAGCTTTCTTT. The V gene is TRBV18, the J gene TRBJ1-1; a weak D match, TRBD1 (5 bases). V was shortened by 4 bases and J by 3 bases, with 15 bases between the two germline ends. In germline, CDR1 is KGHSH, CDR2 LQKENI. This CDR3 has 15 residues.

This chain links TRBV21-1 with TRBJ2-7; the D segment call TRBD2 is taken from the table without a DNA check. TRBV21-1 is noted as a pseudogene. This CDR3 contains 14 residues. DNA for the CDR3: TGTGCCAGCAGCAAAGGAGCGGGAGCCTACGAGCAGTACTTC. As protein: CASSKGAGAYEQYF.

The CDR3 nucleotides read TGTGCCAGCAGTTTACAGGAATCACCCCTCCACTTT. This translates into CASSLQESPLHF. This rearrangement joins TRBV28 to TRBJ1-6; unclear D gene. The CDR3 is 12 amino acids. Germline V lookup: CDR1 MDHEN, CDR2 SYDVKM. Trimming took 2 bases from V and 10 from J, leaving 6 bases between them.

This clone was detected only once. CDR3 sequence reads: CASSVSGTGVNTEAFF. The CDR3 DNA is TGTGCCAGCAGTGTTTCCGGGACAGGAGTTAACACTGAAGCTTTCTTT. The chain combines TRBV2 with TRBJ1-1; 8 bases are shared with TRBD1. The CDR3 length is 16 residues. The V and J ends lost 4 bases and 2 bases, in that order; junction bases with no gene match: 9. CDR1 and CDR2 (germline): SNHLY, FYNNEI.

The CDR3 here is CAISSRGTGYQETQYF. In DNA, the CDR3 is TGTGCCATCAGTTCTCGTGGGACCGGCTATCAAGAGACCCAGTACTTC. J is TRBJ2-5 and V is TRBV10-3; D may be TRBD1 or TRBD2 (5 bases each). The CDR3 spans 16 residues. Trimming removed 5 bases at V and 2 bases at J, with 18 bases between. Germline lookup yields CDR1 ENHRY and CDR2 SYGVKD.

The chain employs TRBV6-5 and TRBJ1-5; 12 nucleotides align to TRBD1. From germline, CDR1 is MNHEY and CDR2 SVGAGI. The trim removed 6 bases at V and 8 bases at J, leaving 2 bases unmatched. The CDR3 runs to 13 residues. The CDR3 DNA reads TGTGCCAGCAGGGGGACAGGGGGCAAGCCCCAGCATTTT. Amino acids: CASRGTGGKPQHF.

The V and J genes are TRBV2 and TRBJ2-7; TRBD1 is a possible D gene (6 bases). The CDR3 is made up of 13 amino acids. Trimming left V 5 bases short and J 3 bases short, with 11 bases between. Germline V CDR1 and CDR2: SNHLY, FYNNEI. This CDR3 reads CASSFDRNYEQYF. The CDR3 DNA reads TGTGCCAGCAGTTTTGACAGGAACTACGAGCAGTACTTC.

This rearrangement joins TRBV6-1 to TRBJ1-2, with D possibly being TRBD1 (6 bases). The germline V gene has CDR1 MNHNS and CDR2 SASEGT. There are 14 residues in the CDR3. Trimming cost V 7 bases and J 2 bases, with 14 bases left between them. Here the CDR3 reads CASTRDILNYGYTF. The CDR3 nucleotides read TGTGCCAGCACCCGGGACATCTTAAACTATGGCTACACCTTC.

The chain combines TRBV5-6 with TRBJ2-3; TRBD2 matches 11 bases. The V and J ends lost 4 bases and 3 bases, in that order; junction bases with no gene match: 7. In germline, CDR1 is SGHDT, CDR2 YYEEEE. The CDR3 has 16 amino acids. CDR3 sequence (DNA): TGTGCCAGCAGCGAAGGACTAGCGGGCCTAACAGATACGCAGTATTTT. Encoded protein: CASSEGLAGLTDTQYF. Looking up the rest from reference TRBV5-6 and TRBJ2-3 gives the full variable domain: DAGVTQSPTHLIKTRGQQVTLRCSPKSGHDTVSWYQQALGQGPQFIFQYYEEEERQRGNFPDRFSGHQFPNYSSELNVNALLLGDSALYLCASSEGLAGLTDTQYFGPGTRLTVL.

V usage is TRBV5-6 and J usage is TRBJ2-1, with a weak D call TRBD1 (6 bases). V shed 4 bases and J shed 6 bases, with 17 bases lying between them. Germline V gene lookup returns CDR1 SGHDT and CDR2 YYEEEE. The CDR3 is 15 amino acids. The CDR3 here is CASSRRTERVNEQFF. Here the CDR3 DNA reads TGTGCCAGCAGCCGTAGGACAGAACGAGTCAATGAGCAGTTCTTC.

The chain combines TRBV19 with TRBJ2-2; TRBD1 or TRBD2 may be the D gene (5 bases each). Germline CDR1 and CDR2: LNHDA and SQIVND (reference sequence). Trimming pared 6 bases from V and 4 bases from J, leaving 15 bases between. CDR3 size: 15 residues. The CDR3 sequence: CASSPWGSGTGELFF. The CDR3 region has the DNA TGTGCCAGTAGCCCCTGGGGGTCGGGCACCGGGGAGCTGTTTTTT.

The CDR3 sequence: CASTTGLLNSPLHF. The CDR3 DNA is TGTGCCAGCACCACGGGACTTCTCAATTCACCCCTCCACTTT. V is TRBV7-2 and J is TRBJ1-6, with D perhaps TRBD1 (5 bases). V lost 7 bases to trimming and J lost 7 bases, with 14 bases between them. This CDR3 comprises 14 residues. Germline CDR1 SGHTA, CDR2 FQGNSA.

This chain uses TRBV18 with TRBJ1-4; 7 bases match TRBD1. This CDR3 contains 15 residues. CDR1 is KGHSH, CDR2 LQKENI, per germline. J lost 0 bases, V lost 6 bases, and 4 bases had no gene match. The CDR3 region is CASSGQEATNEKLFF. The CDR3 DNA follows: TGTGCCAGCTCCGGACAGGAAGCAACTAATGAAAAACTGTTTTTT.

V usage is TRBV4-1 and J usage is TRBJ2-7, with 11 bases fitting TRBD1. The CDR3 covers 14 residues. CDR1 and CDR2 from the germline V gene are MGHRA and YSYEKL. Trimming took 3 bases from V and 7 from J; bases not matched to a gene: 5. The chain's CDR3 is CASSHGQGAGEQYF. CDR3 in DNA: TGCGCCAGCAGCCACGGACAGGGGGCTGGGGAGCAGTACTTC.

The chain recombines TRBV9 with TRBJ1-5, with D possibly matching TRBD1 (6 bases). The CDR3 loop spans 14 amino acids. Germline values: CDR1 SGDLS, CDR2 YYNGEE. Trimming took off 7 bases at V and 7 bases at J, with 18 bases between the two ends. As DNA, the CDR3 is TGTGCCAGCGGAAGGGGAGGGGGAGGGCAGCCCCAGCATTTT. It translates to CASGRGGGGQPQHF.

This chain connects TRBV25-1 to TRBJ1-4; D uncertain. Germline V lookup: CDR1 MGHDK, CDR2 SYGVNS. Trimming removed 7 bases at V and 0 bases at J, with 12 bases between. This CDR3 spans 15 amino acids. The CDR3 region is CASTGRTATNEKLFF. CDR3 nucleotide sequence: TGTGCCAGCACCGGACGTACTGCAACTAATGAAAAACTGTTTTTT.

The V call is TRBV6-5, the J call TRBJ2-7; 7 bases agree with TRBD1. Germline CDR1 is MNHEY and CDR2 is SVGAGI. This CDR3 comprises 14 residues. J lost 3 bases, V lost 2 bases, and 4 bases had no gene match. CDR3: CASSYIQGVYEQYF. Written as DNA, the CDR3 is TGTGCCAGCAGTTACATCCAGGGGGTCTACGAGCAGTACTTC.

This clone showed up just once. V usage is TRBV7-9 and J usage is TRBJ2-2; 7 nucleotides line up with TRBD2. This CDR3 comprises 16 residues. The J segment lost 3 bases and the V segment lost 4 bases, leaving 8 bases of the junction unmatched. Germline CDR1 and CDR2: SEHNR and FQNEAQ (reference sequence). CDR3 region: CASSSILASDTGELFF. The CDR3 DNA sequence: TGTGCCAGCAGCTCCATACTAGCGTCGGACACCGGGGAGCTGTTTTTT.

The chain combines TRBV4-1 with TRBJ2-1; 8 bases are a match to TRBD2. The CDR3 consists of 16 residues. The junction had 9 bases not matched to a gene; V was cut back by 1 base and J by 7 bases. Germline loops: CDR1 MGHRA, CDR2 YSYEKL. The CDR3 reads CASSQGDGRALNEQFF. As DNA, the CDR3 is TGCGCCAGCAGCCAAGGGGACGGGAGGGCCCTTAATGAGCAGTTCTTC.

The genes are TRBV5-1 and TRBJ1-4, with 7 bases identical to TRBD1. Looked up from germline, CDR1 is SGHRS and CDR2 is YFSETQ. CDR3 length: 13 amino acids. Trimming at V came to 6 bases and at J to 6 bases, leaving 5 bases not matched to a gene. The CDR3 DNA is TGCGCCAGCACGAGGGGGCGGGATGAAAAACTGTTTTTT. Translated: CASTRGRDEKLFF.

The chain carries TRBV11-2 and TRBJ2-1; D is undetermined. The CDR3 has 15 amino acids. Germline V lookup: CDR1 SGHAT, CDR2 FQNNGV. The V gene lost 5 bases and the J gene lost 0 bases, with 11 bases spanning the gap. The CDR3 protein is CASSLSRSSYNEQFF. As DNA, the CDR3 is TGTGCCAGCAGCCTCTCTAGGAGCTCCTACAATGAGCAGTTCTTC.

This rearrangement joins TRBV5-4 to TRBJ2-7; TRBD2 matches at 13 bases. This CDR3 has 17 amino acids. V shed 0 bases, J shed 1 base, and the junction held 4 bases outside the gene matches. Germline loops: CDR1 SGHNT, CDR2 YYREEE (reference sequence). The chain's CDR3 is CASSLAGLAGWSYEQYF. DNA of the CDR3: TGTGCCAGCAGCTTGGCGGGACTAGCGGGGTGGTCCTACGAGCAGTACTTC.